These T cell receptor beta chains were read from a single sample in a study of human T cells and chemical hapten exposure. A single record per CDR3 protein comes from TCRdb applying MiXCR to the RACE reads. The sample yields 65,000 to 95,000 distinct CDR3 sequences, 8.6% seen once. Sequenced sample: whole blood. Source of these receptors: a female donor in good health. Some clones in this sample may be carry-over from other donors' samples. Each CDR3 is given with its conserved first and last residue. The order of the fields is D gene, clone size, V gene, J gene, CDR3 length, CDR3 DNA, CDR3 protein. The D gene is left open where the match is weak. A clone size is listed for some rows: how often the clone was seen (once, few, many), or a class if it is expanded.

D: TRBD2; size: many; V: TRBV5-1; J: TRBJ2-1; length: 15; DNA: TGCGCCAGCAGCTCTTCTAGCGGGGGGGTGAATGAGCAGTTCTTC; CDR3: CASSSSSGGVNEQFF
D: TRBD1; size: few; V: TRBV7-2; J: TRBJ1-1; length: 16; DNA: TGTGCCAGCAGCTTAATGGGGACAGGGAGGGTTACTGAAGCTTTCTTT; CDR3: CASSLMGTGRVTEAFF
D: TRBD2; size: many; V: TRBV4-3; J: TRBJ2-7; length: 17; DNA: TGCGCCAGCAGCCAAGATCAAGCAGCGGGGGACTCCTACGAGCAGTACTTC; CDR3: CASSQDQAAGDSYEQYF
D: TRBD2; size: -; V: TRBV4-3; J: TRBJ2-5; length: 16; DNA: TGCGCCAGCAGCCGCGGACTAGCGGGGGGGCGAGAGACCCAGTACTTC; CDR3: CASSRGLAGGRETQYF
D: -; size: many; V: TRBV7-9; J: TRBJ1-4; length: 15; DNA: TGTGCCAGCACCCAAGCAGTGGGGGCTGATGAAAAACTGTTTTTT; CDR3: CASTQAVGADEKLFF
D: TRBD2; size: many; V: TRBV6-1; J: TRBJ2-1; length: 15; DNA: TGTGCCAGCAGTGGAATTAGCGGGGGGAAGGGTGAGCAGTTCTTC; CDR3: CASSGISGGKGEQFF
D: TRBD1; size: few; V: TRBV10-3; J: TRBJ2-7; length: 11; DNA: TGTGCCATCACTACGGGACAGGGGTATCGCTTC; CDR3: CAITTGQGYRF
D: TRBD1; size: many; V: TRBV3-1; J: TRBJ2-2; length: 14; DNA: TGTGCCAGCAGCCCCCAGGGGGTCGCCGGGGAGCTGTTTTTT; CDR3: CASSPQGVAGELFF
D: -; size: many; V: TRBV6-9; J: TRBJ1-1; length: 14; DNA: TGTGCCAGCACCCGAAGTTTGAGGGAGACTGAAGCTTTCTTT; CDR3: CASTRSLRETEAFF
D: TRBD1; size: few; V: TRBV12-3/TRBV12-4; J: TRBJ2-3; length: 17; DNA: TGTGCCAGCACCCGGACAGGGGGTATCTCTAGCACAGATACGCAGTATTTT; CDR3: CASTRTGGISSTDTQYF
D: -; size: many; V: TRBV7-2; J: TRBJ1-5; length: 14; DNA: TGTGCCAGCAGTCAGGGAACAAGCAATCAGCCCCAGCATTTT; CDR3: CASSQGTSNQPQHF
D: -; size: few; V: TRBV6-5; J: TRBJ1-6; length: 15; DNA: TGTGCCAGCAGTTACAGCCCGGTTTATAATTCACCCCTCCACTTT; CDR3: CASSYSPVYNSPLHF
D: TRBD2; size: few; V: TRBV5-1; J: TRBJ2-7; length: 17; DNA: TGCGCCAGCAGCCCTATTGACAGCGGGGTCACTTTTTCCGAGCAGTACTTC; CDR3: CASSPIDSGVTFSEQYF
D: -; size: -; V: TRBV20-1; J: TRBJ1-5; length: 15; DNA: TGCAGTGCTAGAGAGGGGTCCAGAGGCAATCAGCCCCAGCATTTT; CDR3: CSAREGSRGNQPQHF
D: -; size: -; V: TRBV20-1; J: TRBJ1-1; length: 17; DNA: TGCAGTGCTACACGATTTGCGGGCGTCGGTTGCTCGGCTGAAGCTTTCTTT; CDR3: CSATRFAGVGCSAEAFF
D: -; size: many; V: TRBV10-3; J: TRBJ2-3; length: 16; DNA: TGTGCCATCAGTCTGGGACCCAGGAAGCCCACAGATACGCAGTATTTT; CDR3: CAISLGPRKPTDTQYF
D: TRBD1; size: few; V: TRBV2; J: TRBJ1-1; length: 15; DNA: TGTGCCAGCAGATTCCAGGGGGAAGGCGGCACTGAAGCTTTCTTT; CDR3: CASRFQGEGGTEAFF
D: -; size: -; V: TRBV12-3/TRBV12-4; J: TRBJ2-7; length: 12; DNA: TGTGCCAGCAGTTCCTCCGGGGAGGTGCAGTACTTC; CDR3: CASSSSGEVQYF
D: -; size: -; V: TRBV5-1; J: TRBJ2-4; length: 12; DNA: TGCGCCAGCAGGGCGGACAAAAACATTCAGTACTTC; CDR3: CASRADKNIQYF
D: TRBD1; size: many; V: TRBV9; J: TRBJ1-5; length: 15; DNA: TGTGCCAGCAGCGTAGGGACAGGCCAAAATCAGCCCCAGCATTTT; CDR3: CASSVGTGQNQPQHF
D: -; size: many; V: TRBV25-1; J: TRBJ2-7; length: 12; DNA: TGTGCCAGCACTGGGGGCCGTAGCGAGCAGTACTTC; CDR3: CASTGGRSEQYF
D: -; size: few; V: TRBV19; J: TRBJ2-1; length: 15; DNA: TGTGCCAGTAGTATAGTGCCCATCCCGGGGAATGAGCAGTTCTTC; CDR3: CASSIVPIPGNEQFF
D: TRBD1; size: many; V: TRBV5-1; J: TRBJ2-7; length: 14; DNA: TGCGCCAGCAGCCTGTCCGGGACAGCCTACGAGCAGTACTTC; CDR3: CASSLSGTAYEQYF